This T cell receptor beta chain comes out of a study of Ad26.COV2.S vaccination and SARS-CoV-2 variants. On the study more broadly: Intramuscular Ad26.COV2.S at 5x10^10 or 1x10^11 viral particles.

Findings and caveats of the study: Placebo recipients and vaccine recipients were similar in non-spike TCR breadth. Substantial post-vaccination breadth of spike-specific CD8+ and CD4+ T cell responses was reported.

This clone was recorded a few times. As yet, its antigen is unknown. Indicated treatment: some 20 received Ad26.COV2.S at low or high dose, single or two shots; about 5 received placebo; per-sample allocation not given. Sampling happened 63 days after the first vaccine or placebo injection. Here immunoSEQ multiplex PCR was the method, and the copy in TCRdb shows in-frame clones only, minus some. Of about 350,000 clones in the sample, about 88% were seen once. Trimming stripped 2 bases from V and 8 bases from J, with 18 bases between. The CDR3 spans 15 residues. The germline CDR1 and CDR2 sequences are SEHNR and FQNEAQ (reference sequence).

The chain links TRBV7-9 to TRBJ1-2; perhaps TRBD1 as D (5 bases). Here the sequenced sample was peripheral blood, taken in a trial of Ad26.COV2.S vaccine versus placebo. The sequence derives from a person aged 18-65 years who received the Ad26.COV2.S COVID-19 vaccine or a placebo. This chain's CDR3 is CASSLSGGRTGGYTF. CDR3 nucleotide sequence: TGTGCCAGCAGCTTAAGTGGGGGACGTACCGGGGGCTACACCTTC.